These 20 T cell receptor beta chains were all obtained from the same sample, sequenced in a study of T cells in Graves' hyperthyroidism and ophthalmopathy. Amplified regions were TCR beta CDR3 sequences from RNA transcripts. The study used the HTBI primer set for a first-round RT-PCR of the TCR CDR3. MiXCR, run by TCRdb on the multiplex PCR reads, gives a single entry per CDR3 protein. The table lists some 500,000 distinct CDR3 sequences, approximately 15% of them singletons. Sequencing used blood. The source is a woman younger than 35 with Graves' hyperthyroidism.

This clonotype was observed at least ten times. The chain has TRBV7-8 and TRBJ2-5; 9 bases fit TRBD2. Germline assignment: CDR1 SGHVS and CDR2 FQNEAQ. This CDR3 region has 14 residues. Trimming took 4 bases from V and 5 from J; bases not matched to a gene: 5. The CDR3 nucleotides are TGTGCCAGCAGCTGGACTAGCGCAAAGGAGACCCAGTACTTC. Protein sequence: CASSWTSAKETQYF.

This clonotype was seen ten or more times. The chain employs TRBV12-3 or TRBV12-4 and TRBJ2-3; 10 bases are a match to TRBD2. J was trimmed by 0 bases and V by 4 bases; bases with no gene match: 4. The CDR3 length is 16 residues. The chain's CDR3 is CASSSLAGSSTDTQYF. Here the CDR3 DNA reads TGTGCCAGCAGTTCACTAGCGGGATCTAGCACAGATACGCAGTATTTT.

This clonotype was counted ten times or more. This chain's CDR3 is CASSIIGLAGGEQFF. CDR3 in DNA: TGTGCCAGTAGTATAATCGGCCTAGCGGGAGGCGAGCAGTTCTTC. The chain couples TRBV19 to TRBJ2-1; 11 bases line up with TRBD2. The V gene end was trimmed by 2 bases and the J gene end by 10 bases; junction bases not matched to a gene: 7. The length of the CDR3 is 15 residues. From germline, CDR1 is LNHDA and CDR2 SQIVND (reference sequence). Looking up the rest from reference TRBV19 and TRBJ2-1 gives the full variable domain: DGGITQSPKYLFRKEGQNVTLSCEQNLNHDAMYWYRQDPGQGLRLIYYSQIVNDFQKGDIAEGYSVSREKKESFPLTVTSAQKNPTAFYLCASSIIGLAGGEQFFGPGTRLTVL.

This chain connects TRBV5-1 to TRBJ1-1, with D tentatively TRBD1 (5 bases). The germline V gene has CDR1 SGHRS and CDR2 YFSETQ. The CDR3 sequence is 14 residues long. Trimming pared 4 bases from V and 1 base from J, leaving 11 bases between. The CDR3 is CASSQQVENTEAFF. DNA for the CDR3: TGCGCCAGCAGCCAACAGGTCGAGAACACTGAAGCTTTCTTT.

There are many counts of this clonotype. The chain employs TRBV24-1 and TRBJ1-2, with 8 bases matching TRBD1. V lost 4 bases to trimming and J lost 8 bases; unmatched junction nucleotides: 11. The CDR3 is 15 residues long. From germline, CDR1 is KGHDR and CDR2 SFDVKD. The CDR3 DNA reads TGTGCCACCAGTGAACAAGCGGACAGGGTTCGGGGCTACACCTTC. As protein: CATSEQADRVRGYTF.

This chain connects TRBV9 to TRBJ1-5; possible D gene TRBD1, 5 bases. Per the germline V gene, CDR1 is SGDLS and CDR2 is YYNGEE. CDR3 size: 14 residues. The ends were cut back, 3 bases at V and 8 bases at J, with 15 bases in the middle. The DNA for the CDR3 is TGTGCCAGCAGCGACGTTGGGGGTTTGAAGCCCCAGCATTTT. This gives the protein CASSDVGGLKPQHF. Full variable domain (remainder filled in from reference TRBV9 and TRBJ1-5): DSGVTQTPKHLITATGQRVTLRCSPRSGDLSVYWYQQSLDQGLQFLIQYYNGEERAKGNILERFSAQQFPDLHSELNLSSLELGDSALYFCASSDVGGLKPQHFGDGTRLSIL.

This clonotype was found many times. V and J are TRBV5-1 and TRBJ2-1; the D is unclear. The length of the CDR3 is 13 residues. Trimming left V 1 base short and J 5 bases short, with 7 bases between. CDR1 is SGHRS, CDR2 YFSETQ, per germline. The chain's CDR3 is CASSLRQNNEQFF. DNA of the CDR3: TGCGCCAGCAGCTTGCGGCAGAACAATGAGCAGTTCTTC.

This clonotype was counted ten times or more. V usage is TRBV24-1 and J usage is TRBJ1-2, with D uncertain. CDR1 KGHDR and CDR2 SFDVKD come from the germline V gene. This CDR3 has 11 amino acids. Trimming pared 3 bases from V and 4 bases from J, leaving 2 bases between. CDR3 in amino acids: CATSDRYGYTF. The CDR3 DNA sequence: TGTGCCACCAGTGATCGCTATGGCTACACCTTC.

This clonotype was seen a handful of times. This chain uses TRBV30 with TRBJ2-1; possible D gene TRBD2, 7 bases. V was cut by 4 bases and J by 9 bases, with 19 bases left in between. The length of the CDR3 is 14 residues. Germline assignment: CDR1 GTSNPN and CDR2 SVGIG (reference sequence). CDR3 nucleotide sequence: TGTGCCTGGACCCGAGGTAGGGGGGGTGTTGAGCAGTTCTTC. This gives the protein CAWTRGRGGVEQFF.

This clonotype was observed many times. The chain links TRBV12-3 or TRBV12-4 to TRBJ2-2; 7 bases line up with TRBD2. The CDR3 sequence is 17 residues long. Germline trimming cut 1 base from V and 5 bases from J; bases unmatched to any gene: 10. In DNA form, the CDR3 reads TGTGCCAGCAGTTTAGAAGCTGGCGGGAGTATTACCGGGGAGCTGTTTTTT. Encoded protein: CASSLEAGGSITGELFF.

This clonotype was recorded many times. The chain employs TRBV6-1 and TRBJ1-4; 7 nucleotides align to TRBD1. The CDR3 length is 13 residues. J was trimmed by 8 bases and V by 6 bases; bases with no gene match: 6. Germline CDR1 MNHNS, CDR2 SASEGT. The CDR3 region is CASSRTGAEKLFF. The CDR3 DNA is TGTGCCAGCAGCCGCACAGGGGCCGAAAAACTGTTTTTT.

Many counts were recorded for this clonotype. The chain joins TRBV2 to TRBJ1-1; tentative D call: TRBD1 (5 bases). CDR3 length: 14 residues. From germline, CDR1 is SNHLY and CDR2 FYNNEI. Between the trimmed V and J ends, which lost 8 bases and 0 bases, there was a span of 13 bases. CDR3 sequence: CASVTGSLNTEAFF. DNA for the CDR3: TGTGCCAGCGTTACAGGATCCCTGAACACTGAAGCTTTCTTT.

The chain recombines TRBV4-1 with TRBJ1-2; D uncertain. The germline V and J ends were trimmed by 3 bases and 4 bases, with 12 bases remaining between them. The CDR3 covers 14 residues. Germline-derived CDR1 and CDR2 are MGHRA and YSYEKL. CDR3 DNA: TGCGCCAGCAGCCACGGGGTTTCCACCTATGGCTACACCTTC. As protein: CASSHGVSTYGYTF.

There are many counts of this clonotype. The rearrangement links TRBV30 to TRBJ2-1; D perhaps matches TRBD1 (5 bases). Trimming stripped 0 bases from V and 10 bases from J, with 13 bases between. CDR3 length equals 13 residues. Germline V lookup: CDR1 GTSNPN, CDR2 SVGIG (reference sequence). The CDR3 here is CAWSVTWGREQFF. The CDR3 DNA follows: TGTGCCTGGAGTGTAACCTGGGGCCGCGAGCAGTTCTTC.

This clonotype was counted many times. The rearrangement links TRBV7-3 to TRBJ1-1; D call uncertain. The germline CDR1 and CDR2 sequences are SGHTA and FQGTGA. The V gene lost 5 bases and the J gene lost 0 bases, with 10 bases spanning the gap. The CDR3 spans 14 residues. Here the CDR3 DNA reads TGTGCCAGCAGCCCTCCTACAATGAACACTGAAGCTTTCTTT. This encodes CASSPPTMNTEAFF.

The rearrangement joins TRBV15 to TRBJ2-3; D remains unclear. The CDR3 totals 16 residues. Germline V gene data show CDR1 as LNHNV and CDR2 as YYDKDF (reference sequence). Trimming pared 0 bases from V and 1 base from J, leaving 11 bases between. Here the CDR3 reads CATSREWSRGTDTQYF. The CDR3 region has the DNA TGTGCCACCAGCAGAGAATGGAGTAGGGGCACAGATACGCAGTATTTT.

In this sample, this clonotype turned up a few times. The gene calls are TRBV7-2 and TRBJ2-1; no clear D. V lost 2 bases and J 8 bases, leaving 13 bases between the germline ends. Germline CDR1 is SGHTA and CDR2 is FQGNSA. This CDR3 has 14 amino acids. CDR3 protein: CASSLMDPSDEQFF. The CDR3 coding sequence is TGTGCCAGCAGCTTAATGGATCCGTCGGATGAGCAGTTCTTC.

This chain links TRBV20-1 with TRBJ2-7; D may be TRBD2 (7 bases). Looked up from germline, CDR1 is DFQATT and CDR2 is SNEGSKA (reference sequence). V was cut by 0 bases and J by 4 bases, with 28 bases left in between. This CDR3 has 19 residues. CDR3 in DNA: TGCAGTGCTAGAGATTGTGGGGGCTGTGAGGACAGCGGGGCTTACGAGCAGTACGTC. Residues: CSARDCGGCEDSGAYEQYV.

The table lists this clonotype with many counts. The chain is built from TRBV6-1 and TRBJ1-3; tentatively, D is TRBD1 (6 bases). Germline V gene lookup returns CDR1 MNHNS and CDR2 SASEGT. The CDR3 has 15 residues. The ends were cut back, 3 bases at V and 4 bases at J, with 13 bases in the middle. The CDR3 sequence is CASSDPGTYGNTIYF. CDR3 coding DNA: TGTGCCAGCAGTGACCCAGGGACATACGGAAACACCATATATTTT.

This clonotype occurred many times. The chain links TRBV6-1 to TRBJ2-3; the D is unclear. This CDR3 has 14 residues. The germline V gene encodes CDR1 MNHNS and CDR2 SASEGT. Trimming pared 4 bases from V and 7 bases from J, leaving 15 bases between. The CDR3 loop is CASSVSPRKYTQYF. CDR3 nucleotide sequence: TGTGCCAGCAGTGTTTCCCCCCGCAAGTATACGCAGTATTTT.